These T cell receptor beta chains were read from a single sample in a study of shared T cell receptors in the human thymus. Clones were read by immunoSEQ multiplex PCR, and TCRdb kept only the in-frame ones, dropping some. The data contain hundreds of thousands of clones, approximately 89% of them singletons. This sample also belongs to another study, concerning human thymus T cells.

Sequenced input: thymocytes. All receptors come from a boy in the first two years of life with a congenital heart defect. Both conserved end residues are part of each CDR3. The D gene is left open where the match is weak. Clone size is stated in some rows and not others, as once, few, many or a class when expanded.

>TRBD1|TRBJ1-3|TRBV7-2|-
TGTGCCAGCAGCCCCTGGACAGGGGACAACACCATATATTTT
CASSPWTGDNTIYF
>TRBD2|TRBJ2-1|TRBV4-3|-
TGCGCCAGCAGCCAAGTGCCGACTAGCTACTATGAGCAGTTCTTC
CASSQVPTSYYEQFF
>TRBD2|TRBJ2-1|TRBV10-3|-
TGTGCCATCAGTGAGAAGGTAGGGCCTAGCGGGGGGGCAAACAATGAGCAGTTCTTC
CAISEKVGPSGGANNEQFF
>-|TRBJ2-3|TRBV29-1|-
TGCAGCGTTGCCGGGGATACGCAGTATTTT
CSVAGDTQYF
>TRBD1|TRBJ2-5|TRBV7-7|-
TGTGCTAGGGCGACAGGGGGACCCCAGGGGACCCAGTACTTC
CARATGGPQGTQYF
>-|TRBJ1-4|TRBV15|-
TGTGCCACCAGTGACCTGGGGGCGACTAATGAAAAACTGTTTTTT
CATSDLGATNEKLFF
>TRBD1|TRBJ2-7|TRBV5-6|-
TGTGCCAGCAGCGCCCGACAGGGAGTCTACGAGCAGTACTTC
CASSARQGVYEQYF
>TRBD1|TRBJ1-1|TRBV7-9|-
TGTGCCAGCAGCTTACTTCCCACACAGGGGGCGCGGACTGAAGCTTTCTTT
CASSLLPTQGARTEAFF
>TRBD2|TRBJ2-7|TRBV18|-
TGTGCCAGCTCACCCGGGACTAGCGGGAGTATCGAGCAGTACTTC
CASSPGTSGSIEQYF
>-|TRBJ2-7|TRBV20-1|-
TGCAGTGCTAGCCCTTCGTACGAGCAGTACTTC
CSASPSYEQYF
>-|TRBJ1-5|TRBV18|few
TGTGCCAGCTCCTATGGGGCCTATAGCAATCAGCCCCAGCATTTT
CASSYGAYSNQPQHF
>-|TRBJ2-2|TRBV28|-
TGTGCCAGCAGTCCTCTAGTGCGTACGAACACCGGGGAGCTGTTTTTT
CASSPLVRTNTGELFF
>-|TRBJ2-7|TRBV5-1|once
TGCGCCAGCAGGATCGAGGGTTACTCCTACGAGCAGTACTTC
CASRIEGYSYEQYF
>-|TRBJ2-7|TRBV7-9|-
TGTGCCAGCAGCTTAGAAGACAGAAGCTCCTACGAGCAGTACTTC
CASSLEDRSSYEQYF
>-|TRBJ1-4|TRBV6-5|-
TGTGCCAGCCAACAAGGAGGCCCTGCTAATGAAAAACTGTTTTTT
CASQQGGPANEKLFF
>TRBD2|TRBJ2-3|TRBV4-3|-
TGCGCCAGCAGCCAAGAAAGCCGGGAGGGGAGCACAGATACGCAGTATTTT
CASSQESREGSTDTQYF
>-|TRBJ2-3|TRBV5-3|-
TGTGCCAGCCTCTCAAGGGGGTGTTCGGGTCCGGATACGCAGTATTTT
CASLSRGCSGPDTQYF